This TCR beta chain was sequenced during a study of T cell responses to AZD1222 COVID-19 vaccine. Trimming cost V 2 bases and J 1 base, with 14 bases left between them. This CDR3 region has 16 residues. The germline V gene encodes CDR1 MDHEN and CDR2 SYDVKM. Overall study results and limits: In a largely white British group with more females than males, clonal diversity was possibly underestimated. Vaccine-related CD4 TCRs covered spike, predominating at 160-218 and 743-854. Only five to seven individuals given AZD1222 were seropositive at baseline.

As for this clone: Its antigen is unidentified.

Some clones are missing from TCRdb's copy, which holds only in-frame ones; the method was immunoSEQ multiplex PCR. Of 110,000 or so clones detected, about 85% appear once; the ten largest clones hold 2.5% to 3.5%. This sample comprised peripheral blood, obtained 28 days after the second AZD1222 dose. The rearrangement links TRBV28 to TRBJ1-2; D gene uncertain. The receptor was derived from an adult who received the AZD1222 COVID-19 vaccine. The CDR3 nucleotides read TGTGCCAGCAGTTTAGGCGTTTTAGGAGTTAACTATGGCTACACCTTC. Protein: CASSLGVLGVNYGYTF.